Presented here are 5 T cell receptor beta chains from one specimen sequenced in a study of T-cell memory formation after mild COVID-19. TCRdb reanalysed the 5' RACE reads using MiXCR and keeps one entry per CDR3 protein. In the table there are more than 400,000 distinct CDR3 sequences, around a sixth of which are singletons. The sequencing sample was made of PBMCs or a T cell subset sorted from them (not recorded which). The receptors were gathered from an adult woman who had mild COVID-19 (a few samples of this study predate the infection). Cell type and time point are not known.

J is TRBJ1-1 and V is TRBV12-5; 8 nucleotides line up with TRBD1. Germline V gene lookup returns CDR1 LGHNT and CDR2 FRNRAP. The CDR3 contains 17 residues. The ends lost 5 bases at V and 4 bases at J; junction bases unmatched: 15. CDR3 coding DNA: TGTGCTAGTGGTCTTAATTCCGGGACAGGATGGGGCACTGAAGCTTTCTTT. Protein product: CASGLNSGTGWGTEAFF.

This clonotype was detected a few times. The chain employs TRBV12-3 or TRBV12-4 and TRBJ2-7, with 11 bases identical to TRBD1. The CDR3 totals 13 residues. V dropped 7 bases and J dropped 5; count of bases not matched to a gene: 4. The CDR3 nucleotides are TGTGCCAGCACCCTGGACAGGGGGCACGAGCAGTACTTC. Amino acids: CASTLDRGHEQYF.

The chain has TRBV19 and TRBJ2-7; tentative D call: TRBD2 (6 bases). The CDR3 runs 15 residues. Trimming took off 3 bases at V and 2 bases at J, with 14 bases between the two ends. Germline assignment: CDR1 LNHDA and CDR2 SQIVND (reference sequence). The CDR3 coding sequence is TGTGCCAGTAGTATGGGCAGGGCGGGACCCTACGAGCAGTACTTC. Encoded protein: CASSMGRAGPYEQYF.

The chain links TRBV11-2 to TRBJ2-1; 7 bases are shared with TRBD1. Germline V gene data show CDR1 as SGHAT and CDR2 as FQNNGV. This CDR3 comprises 13 residues. The junction had 3 bases not matched to a gene; V was cut back by 3 bases and J by 7 bases. The CDR3 DNA follows: TGTGCCAGCAGCTTCGGGACAGCAAATGAGCAGTTCTTC. This encodes CASSFGTANEQFF.

This clonotype was counted between two and nine times. J is TRBJ2-3 and V is TRBV5-4; 14 bases map to TRBD2. V lost 4 bases, J lost 4 bases, and 5 bases stayed unmatched. Germline CDR1 is SGHNT and CDR2 is YYREEE (reference sequence). CDR3 length: 16 amino acids. As DNA, the CDR3 is TGTGCCAGCAGCCAAGGACTAGCGGGAGGAGCAGATACGCAGTATTTT. This codes for CASSQGLAGGADTQYF.